Described below is a single T cell receptor beta chain sequence and its context. Antigen: not known. This sample is drawn from a study of monozygotic twins with inflammatory bowel disease. Broader study findings: Possibly because of limited power, concordant and discordant twins showed no difference in repertoire similarity. The data offered no way to tell different T cell subtypes apart. A single strong IBD-associated signal or clonotype was not supported by the findings.

Germline assignment: CDR1 LGHNA and CDR2 YNFKEQ. This CDR3 comprises 14 residues. With about 17 and 10 cycles respectively, two nested PCRs were carried out on TCRalpha and TCRbeta cDNA. Using the 5' RACE reads, TCRdb records one entry per CDR3 protein without DNA. This sample contains about 440,000 distinct CDR3 sequences. The sequenced sample consisted of blood. This chain links TRBV4-2 with TRBJ2-7. The TCR was taken from a human donor with ulcerative colitis or Crohn's disease, or a healthy co-twin of an affected twin (not recorded which). CDR3 sequence reads: CASSQVSGWYEQYF.